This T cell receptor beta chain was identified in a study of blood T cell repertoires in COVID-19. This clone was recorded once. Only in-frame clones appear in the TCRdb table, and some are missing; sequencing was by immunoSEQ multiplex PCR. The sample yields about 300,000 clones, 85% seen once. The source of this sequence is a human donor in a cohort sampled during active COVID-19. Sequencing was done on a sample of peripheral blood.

CDR3 in amino acids: CASSVTSGSTDTQYF. CDR3 DNA sequence: TGTGCCAGCAGCGTAACTAGCGGGAGCACAGATACGCAGTATTTT. The J gene is TRBJ2-3, the V gene TRBV3-1 (or the pseudogene TRBV3-2); TRBD2 matches 9 bases. This CDR3 region has 15 residues. V dropped 5 bases and J dropped 0; count of bases not matched to a gene: 3. CDR1 is LGHDT, CDR2 YNNKEL, per germline (reference sequence).